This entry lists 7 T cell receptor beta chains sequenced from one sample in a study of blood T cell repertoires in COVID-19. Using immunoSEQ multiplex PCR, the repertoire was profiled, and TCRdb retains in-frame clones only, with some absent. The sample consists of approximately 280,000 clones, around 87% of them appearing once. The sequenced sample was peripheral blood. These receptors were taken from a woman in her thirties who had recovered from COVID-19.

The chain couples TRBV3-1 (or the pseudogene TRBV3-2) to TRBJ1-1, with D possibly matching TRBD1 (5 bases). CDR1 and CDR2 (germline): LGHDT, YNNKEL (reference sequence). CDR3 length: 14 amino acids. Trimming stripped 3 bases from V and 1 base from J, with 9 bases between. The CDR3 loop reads CASSQGGANTEAFF. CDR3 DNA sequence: TGTGCCAGCAGCCAGGGGGGTGCGAACACTGAAGCTTTCTTT.

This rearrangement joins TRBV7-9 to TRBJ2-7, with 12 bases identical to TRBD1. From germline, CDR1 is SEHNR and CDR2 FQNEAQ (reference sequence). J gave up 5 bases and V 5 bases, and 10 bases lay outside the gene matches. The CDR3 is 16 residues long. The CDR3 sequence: CASSPVGQGASNEQYF. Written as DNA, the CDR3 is TGTGCCAGCAGCCCCGTGGGACAGGGGGCGTCCAACGAGCAGTACTTC.

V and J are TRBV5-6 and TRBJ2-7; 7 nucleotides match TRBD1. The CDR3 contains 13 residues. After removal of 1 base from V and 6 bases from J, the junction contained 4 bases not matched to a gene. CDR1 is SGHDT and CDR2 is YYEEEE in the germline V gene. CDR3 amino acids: CASSLTGVAEQYF. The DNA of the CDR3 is TGTGCCAGCAGCTTGACAGGGGTGGCCGAGCAGTACTTC.

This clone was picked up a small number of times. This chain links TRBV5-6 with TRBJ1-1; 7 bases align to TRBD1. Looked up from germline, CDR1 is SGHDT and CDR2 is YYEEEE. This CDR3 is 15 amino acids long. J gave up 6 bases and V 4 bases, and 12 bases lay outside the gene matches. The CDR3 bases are TGTGCCAGCAGCCCAGAGACAGGGCTCTCCGCTGAAGCTTTCTTT. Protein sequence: CASSPETGLSAEAFF.

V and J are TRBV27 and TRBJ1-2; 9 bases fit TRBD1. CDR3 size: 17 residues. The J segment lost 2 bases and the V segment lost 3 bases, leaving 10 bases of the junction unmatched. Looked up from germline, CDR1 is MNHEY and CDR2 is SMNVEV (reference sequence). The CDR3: CASSFLQGANLNYGYTF. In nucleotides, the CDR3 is TGTGCCAGCAGTTTCTTACAGGGGGCGAACTTGAACTATGGCTACACCTTC.

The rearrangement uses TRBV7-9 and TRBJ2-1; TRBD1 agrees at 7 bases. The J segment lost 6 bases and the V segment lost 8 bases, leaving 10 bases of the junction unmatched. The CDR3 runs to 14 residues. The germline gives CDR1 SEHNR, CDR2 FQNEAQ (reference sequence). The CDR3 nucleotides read TGTGCCAGCCTCTCTAAGACAGGGATCAATGAGCAGTTCTTC. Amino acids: CASLSKTGINEQFF.

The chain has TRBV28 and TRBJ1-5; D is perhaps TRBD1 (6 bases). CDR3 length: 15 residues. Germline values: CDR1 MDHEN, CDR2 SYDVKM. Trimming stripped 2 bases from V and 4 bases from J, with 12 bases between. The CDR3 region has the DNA TGTGCCAGCAGTTTAGAAACAGGGTCGAATCAGCCCCAGCATTTT. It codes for CASSLETGSNQPQHF.